Listed below are T cell receptor beta chains from one sample, sequenced in a study of blood T cell repertoires in COVID-19. Some clones are missing from TCRdb's copy, which holds only in-frame ones; the method was immunoSEQ multiplex PCR. This sample has about 170,000 clones, with more than 75% found just once. Sequencing was carried out using peripheral blood. The source of these receptors is a man in his sixties with COVID-19, enrolled during active disease. CDR3s include the opening cysteine and the closing phenylalanine or tryptophan. A D gene is named only where the DNA matches it firmly. Clone size is shown for a subset of rows, as once, few, many or a class of expanded clone.

j_call,d_call,clone_size,v_call,cdr3_aa,cdr3_nt
TRBJ1-2,-,-,TRBV13,CASSLTHYGYTF,TGTGCCAGCAGCTTAACACACTATGGCTACACCTTC
TRBJ2-5,-,-,TRBV7-8,CASSPLRGGQGQETQYF,TGTGCCAGCAGCCCCTTACGGGGGGGACAGGGACAAGAGACCCAGTACTTC
TRBJ2-1,TRBD2,-,TRBV7-3,CASSSLAGGNEQFF,TGTGCCAGCAGCTCACTAGCGGGAGGCAATGAGCAGTTCTTC
TRBJ1-5,TRBD1,-,TRBV2,CASNRDRSNQPQHF,TGTGCCAGCAACAGGGACAGAAGCAATCAGCCCCAGCATTTT
TRBJ1-2,TRBD1,-,TRBV6-2/TRBV6-3,CASSWSLRGQGANGYTF,TGTGCCAGCAGTTGGAGTTTGAGGGGACAGGGGGCAAATGGCTACACCTTC
TRBJ2-7,-,-,TRBV4-3,CASSQEQGPYEQYF,TGCGCCAGCAGCCAAGAACAGGGCCCCTACGAGCAGTACTTC
TRBJ1-2,-,-,TRBV30,CAWSLGINYGYTF,TGTGCCTGGAGTCTCGGGATTAACTATGGCTACACCTTC
TRBJ1-2,-,-,TRBV5-6,CASSTEGRMLTNYGYTF,TGTGCCAGCAGTACGGAGGGGCGGATGCTTACTAACTATGGCTACACCTTC
TRBJ1-4,-,once,TRBV19,CASREWTADNEKLFF,TGTGCCAGTAGGGAATGGACAGCGGATAATGAAAAACTGTTTTTT
TRBJ1-1,TRBD1,-,TRBV2,CATVDRANTEAFF,TGTGCCACCGTGGACAGGGCGAACACTGAAGCTTTCTTT
TRBJ2-7,TRBD1,-,TRBV19,CATSGGYEQYF,TGTGCCACCTCAGGGGGTTACGAGCAGTACTTC
TRBJ2-5,TRBD2,-,TRBV9,CASSAGLAGGHETQYF,TGTGCCAGCAGCGCAGGACTAGCGGGAGGGCACGAGACCCAGTACTTC
TRBJ1-5,-,-,TRBV28,CASSFFPQPQHF,TGTGCCAGCAGTTTCTTTCCTCAGCCCCAGCATTTT
TRBJ2-7,TRBD1,-,TRBV7-2,CASSATGLEQYF,TGTGCCAGCAGCGCGACAGGGCTCGAGCAGTACTTC
TRBJ1-4,-,-,TRBV4-3,CASSRQSNEKLFF,TGCGCCAGCAGCAGACAGAGTAATGAAAAACTGTTTTTT
TRBJ1-5,-,-,TRBV9,CASSVGTGTGNQPQHF,TGTGCCAGCAGCGTAGGCACAGGGACGGGCAATCAGCCCCAGCATTTT
TRBJ2-1,TRBD2,-,TRBV5-6,CASSASSGSWGEQFF,TGTGCCAGCAGCGCCTCTAGCGGGAGTTGGGGTGAGCAGTTCTTC
TRBJ2-2,-,-,TRBV4-3,CASSQERGTGELFF,TGCGCCAGCAGCCAAGAAAGAGGCACCGGGGAGCTGTTTTTT
TRBJ2-7,TRBD1,-,TRBV28,CASRGTGDFYEQYF,TGTGCCAGCAGAGGGACAGGGGATTTCTACGAGCAGTACTTC
TRBJ1-4,-,-,TRBV3-1/TRBV3-2,CASSQGTGEKLFF,TGTGCCAGCAGCCAGGGTACAGGGGAAAAACTGTTTTTT
TRBJ2-2,-,-,TRBV4-3,CASSQFRGTGNTGELFF,TGCGCCAGCAGCCAATTTCGCGGGACGGGGAACACCGGGGAGCTGTTTTTT
TRBJ1-2,-,-,TRBV19,CASSIGIQNYGYTF,TGTGCCAGTAGTATAGGAATACAAAACTATGGCTACACCTTC
TRBJ1-2,TRBD1,-,TRBV6-5,CASSPTGGGLGGYTF,TGTGCCAGCAGCCCCACAGGGGGCGGCCTTGGTGGCTACACCTTC
TRBJ1-5,-,-,TRBV30,CAWRGRGNQPQHF,TGTGCCTGGCGGGGAAGGGGCAATCAGCCCCAGCATTTT
TRBJ2-2,-,-,TRBV9,CASSVSVGETTGELFF,TGTGCCAGCAGCGTATCTGTGGGAGAGACCACCGGGGAGCTGTTTTTT
TRBJ1-2,-,-,TRBV6-5,CASSSSNYGYTF,TGTGCCAGCAGTTCGTCTAACTATGGCTACACCTTC
TRBJ2-3,TRBD1,few,TRBV6-4,CASSEGQGGTDTQYF,TGTGCCAGCAGTGAGGGACAGGGTGGCACAGATACGCAGTATTTT
TRBJ1-1,-,once,TRBV6-1,CASSEQVNTEAFF,TGTGCCAGCAGTGAACAGGTGAACACTGAAGCTTTCTTT
TRBJ1-2,-,-,TRBV6-6,CASRRFQPGLESPNYGYTF,TGTGCCAGCAGACGATTCCAACCGGGACTCGAATCACCTAACTATGGCTACACCTTC
TRBJ1-6,-,-,TRBV19,CASSPGPGGNNSPLHF,TGTGCCAGTAGTCCTGGACCGGGGGGGAATAATTCACCCCTCCACTTT
TRBJ1-1,TRBD1,-,TRBV28,CASSPDRENTEAFF,TGTGCCAGCAGTCCCGACAGGGAGAACACTGAAGCTTTCTTT
TRBJ1-5,-,-,TRBV19,CASSTSGVNNQPQHF,TGTGCCAGTAGTACCTCGGGGGTAAACAATCAGCCCCAGCATTTT
TRBJ1-5,TRBD1,-,TRBV18,CASSPTMGQGNQPQHF,TGTGCCAGCTCACCCACGATGGGACAGGGGAATCAGCCCCAGCATTTT